The T cell receptor beta chain described here comes from a study of regulatory T cells in long-lasting Graves disease. Germline CDR1 DFQATT, CDR2 SNEGSKA (reference sequence). With V trimmed by 1 base and J by 4 bases, 6 bases remained unmatched. There are 15 residues in the CDR3. This clonotype has a count of ten or more. Arm-PCR with iRepertoire HTBI primers amplified the CDR3 regions for these TCR beta libraries. TCRdb itself ran the multiplex PCR reads through MiXCR, one entry per CDR3 protein. In the table there are about 540,000 distinct CDR3 sequences, roughly 13% of which are singletons. This sample's time point: newly diagnosed GD, antithyroid drugs for less than 3 months. Generation of the TCR library employed RNA extracted from PBMCs. In addition, the sample was reused for a study of T cells in Graves' hyperthyroidism and ophthalmopathy.

This chain links TRBV20-1 with TRBJ2-5; TRBD2 agrees at 10 bases. This TCR derives from a man aged 25-45 years with Graves disease. The starting material was peripheral blood mononuclear cells (PBMCs), obtained at new diagnosis, from a patient treated with antithyroid drugs. Here the CDR3 DNA reads TGCAGTGCTAGAGTGGGACTAGCGAAGGGAGAGACCCAGTACTTC. Its protein is CSARVGLAKGETQYF.